This entry lists 4 T cell receptor beta chains sequenced from one sample in a study of T-cell memory formation after mild COVID-19. TCRdb passed the 5' RACE reads through MiXCR, listing each CDR3 protein once. The sample holds about 350,000 distinct CDR3 sequences, approximately 15% seen once. The sequencing input was PBMCs or a T cell subset sorted from them (not recorded which). The receptors originated from a man aged 18 to 30 who had mild COVID-19 (a few samples of this study predate the infection). Cell type and time point are not known.

The chain recombines TRBV20-1 with TRBJ2-2; D remains ambiguous. The length of the CDR3 is 15 residues. V dropped 3 bases and J dropped 5 bases, with 16 bases sitting between them. Looked up from germline, CDR1 is DFQATT and CDR2 is SNEGSKA (reference sequence). The CDR3 nucleotides are TGCAGTGCTAGGCCCCTTATGGAACGTACCGGGGAGCTGTTTTTT. It yields the protein CSARPLMERTGELFF.

A few counts support this clonotype. This sequence joins TRBV4-3 and TRBJ2-1; a weak D match, TRBD2 (7 bases). Trimming shortened V by 0 bases and J by 4 bases, and 16 bases separated the two germline ends. The germline V gene has CDR1 LGHNA and CDR2 YSLEER. This CDR3 is 17 amino acids long. CDR3 sequence reads: CASSQDHTGGSYNEQFF. For the CDR3, the DNA is TGCGCCAGCAGCCAAGATCACACGGGGGGCAGTTACAATGAGCAGTTCTTC.

This clonotype was seen ten or more times. The chain combines TRBV21-1 with TRBJ2-7; TRBD1 is taken as the D call from the table, unchecked against the DNA. TRBV21-1 is marked as a pseudogene. The CDR3 is 17 amino acids. CDR3 sequence reads: CASTFRGRPPRSYEQYV. The CDR3 DNA sequence: TGTGCCAGCACCTTTCGGGGCAGACCTCCGCGCTCCTACGAGCAGTACGTC.

This clonotype was counted a few times. CDR3 coding DNA: TGTGCCAGCAGTGAAGGGCCAAAGCAGTTCTTC. Its protein is CASSEGPKQFF. The V and J genes are TRBV6-1 and TRBJ2-1; unclear D gene. Germline V CDR1 and CDR2: MNHNS, SASEGT. V lost 1 base and J 11 bases, leaving 6 bases between the germline ends. CDR3 length: 11 amino acids.